Following are 26 T cell receptor beta chains from one sample sequenced in a study of blood T cell repertoires in COVID-19. Libraries were prepared by immunoSEQ multiplex PCR; TCRdb keeps only in-frame clonotypes and omits some of them. The sample has 65,000 to 90,000 clones; approximately 84% are singletons. Sequenced material: peripheral blood. All receptors come from a human donor in a cohort sampled during active COVID-19.

This chain's CDR3 is CASSLMGGPGDTQYF. CDR3 coding DNA: TGTGCCAGCAGCTTAATGGGGGGGCCGGGCGATACGCAGTATTTT. The chain uses TRBV5-5 and TRBJ2-3, with TRBD2 as a possible D gene (7 bases). This CDR3 contains 15 residues. Germline CDR1 SGHKS, CDR2 YYEKEE (reference sequence). V gave up 2 bases and J gave up 6 bases, with 16 bases separating them.

The J gene is TRBJ2-1, the V gene TRBV4-3, with 9 bases fitting TRBD2. Germline CDR1 and CDR2: LGHNA and YSLEER. The length of the CDR3 is 16 residues. V shed 0 bases and J 7 bases; nucleotides not matched to a gene: 7. The CDR3 loop reads CASSQDIAGGSNEQFF. As DNA, the CDR3 is TGCGCCAGCAGCCAAGATATTGCGGGGGGGTCTAATGAGCAGTTCTTC.

Here the CDR3 DNA reads TGTGCCAGCAGCTCGACAGGGACCAAAAACATTCAGTACTTC. The encoded protein is CASSSTGTKNIQYF. This chain connects TRBV7-9 to TRBJ2-4; 7 bases are a match to TRBD1. The ends lost 4 bases at V and 2 bases at J; junction bases unmatched: 2. The CDR3 loop spans 14 amino acids. Germline CDR1 and CDR2: SEHNR and FQNEAQ (reference sequence).

The V gene is TRBV7-3, the J gene TRBJ1-1; the D is unclear. The CDR3 is made up of 13 amino acids. Germline V gene data show CDR1 as SGHTA and CDR2 as FQGTGA. The V and J ends lost 5 bases and 0 bases respectively, with 7 bases between them. CDR3 in amino acids: CASSASLNTEAFF. CDR3 sequence (DNA): TGTGCCAGCAGCGCCAGTTTGAACACTGAAGCTTTCTTT. Full variable domain (remainder filled in from reference TRBV7-3 and TRBJ1-1): GAGVSQTPSNKVTEKGKYVELRCDPISGHTALYWYRQSLGQGPEFLIYFQGTGAADDSGLPNDRFFAVRPEGSVSTLKIQRTERGDSAVYLCASSASLNTEAFFGQGTRLTVV.

A word on this clone: This same CDR3 is encoded by further DNA sequences in the sample. The genes are TRBV6-5 and TRBJ1-1, with a weak D call TRBD1 (6 bases). Between the trimmed V and J ends, which lost 5 bases and 0 bases, there was a span of 10 bases. The CDR3 consists of 14 residues. The germline CDR1 and CDR2 sequences are MNHEY and SVGAGI. The CDR3 protein is CASSLDRLNTEAFF. As DNA, the CDR3 is TGTGCCAGCAGTCTCGACAGGTTGAACACTGAAGCTTTCTTT.

This clone was observed a handful of times. V is TRBV9 and J is TRBJ1-5; possible D gene TRBD1, 5 bases. The germline V gene encodes CDR1 SGDLS and CDR2 YYNGEE. The length of the CDR3 is 15 residues. V lost 0 bases, J lost 6 bases, and 13 bases lay in between. The CDR3 DNA reads TGTGCCAGCAGCGTAGAAGGGGAAAGGAGTCAGCCCCAGCATTTT. Translated, it gives CASSVEGERSQPQHF.

As DNA, the CDR3 is TGTGCCAGCTCACCACTCCGACTGAAAGTAAACACTGAAGCTTTCTTT. Translating gives CASSPLRLKVNTEAFF. This chain uses TRBV18 with TRBJ1-1; D is undetermined. V was cut by 1 base and J by 2 bases, with 14 bases left in between. Looked up from germline, CDR1 is KGHSH and CDR2 is LQKENI. This CDR3 has 16 amino acids.

This clone was counted once. This rearrangement joins TRBV10-2 to TRBJ2-3; 7 bases agree with TRBD2. This CDR3 comprises 13 residues. CDR1 is WSHSY and CDR2 is SAAADI in the germline V gene. Losses at the gene ends were 10 bases for V and 6 bases for J; bases not matched to a gene: 10. CDR3 in DNA: TGCGCCATGGGGACTAACCCAACCGATACGCAGTATTTT. It translates to CAMGTNPTDTQYF.

V and J are TRBV5-5 and TRBJ2-3, with a possible D match to TRBD2 (6 bases). Germline V gene lookup returns CDR1 SGHKS and CDR2 YYEKEE (reference sequence). There are 14 residues in the CDR3. The germline V and J ends were trimmed by 4 bases and 1 base, with 10 bases remaining between them. The CDR3 bases are TGTGCCAGCAGCCCCGGGACTGGCACAGATACGCAGTATTTT. The encoded protein is CASSPGTGTDTQYF.

The rearrangement uses TRBV11-2 and TRBJ2-5, with 8 bases aligning to TRBD2. The CDR3 has 15 residues. Germline values: CDR1 SGHAT, CDR2 FQNNGV. V was clipped by 5 bases and J by 1 base; unmatched bases: 6. The CDR3 DNA follows: TGTGCCAGCAGCCCCTCGCGGGGGGCCCAAGAGACCCAGTACTTC. Protein sequence: CASSPSRGAQETQYF.

The gene calls are TRBV7-8 and TRBJ2-2; 9 positions agree with TRBD2. The CDR3 runs 16 residues. CDR1 SGHVS and CDR2 FQNEAQ come from the germline V gene. With V trimmed by 3 bases and J by 1 base, 3 bases remained unmatched. CDR3 amino acids: CASSLGAGGNTGELFF. CDR3 bases: TGTGCCAGCAGCTTGGGAGCGGGGGGGAACACCGGGGAGCTGTTTTTT. The full variable domain, completed using reference TRBV7-8 and TRBJ2-2, is GAGVSQSPRYKVAKRGQDVALRCDPISGHVSLFWYQQALGQGPEFLTYFQNEAQLDKSGLPSDRFFAERPEGSVSTLKIQRTQQEDSAVYLCASSLGAGGNTGELFFGEGSRLTVL.

The chain employs TRBV12-3 or TRBV12-4 and TRBJ1-1; D uncertain. The CDR3 length is 12 residues. The germline V and J ends were trimmed by 2 bases and 6 bases, with 7 bases remaining between them. The CDR3 spells CASSLTRPEAFF. CDR3 nucleotides: TGTGCCAGCAGTTTAACGCGGCCTGAAGCTTTCTTT.

The chain's CDR3 is CASSQDRGRSYEQYF. CDR3 DNA: TGCGCCAGCAGCCAAGACAGGGGGCGCTCCTACGAGCAGTACTTC. The chain uses TRBV4-3 and TRBJ2-7; TRBD1 matches 8 bases. Germline CDR1 reads LGHNA; CDR2 reads YSLEER. V shed 0 bases, J shed 0 bases, and the junction held 1 base outside the gene matches. This CDR3 has 15 residues.

This chain joins TRBV5-1 and TRBJ2-3; D perhaps matches TRBD2 (6 bases). This CDR3 is built from 15 residues. Germline assignment: CDR1 SGHRS and CDR2 YFSETQ. V lost 2 bases, J lost 0 bases, and 10 bases lay in between. Here the CDR3 DNA reads TGCGCCAGCAGCTTATCGGGGGAAAGCACAGATACGCAGTATTTT. Its translation is CASSLSGESTDTQYF.

The CDR3 spells CASSKGQGAPGLAYEQYF. The DNA of the CDR3 is TGTGCCAGCAGCAAGGGACAGGGGGCACCGGGACTAGCTTACGAGCAGTACTTC. The rearrangement links TRBV3-1 (or the pseudogene TRBV3-2) to TRBJ2-7; 12 bases align to TRBD1. Germline V CDR1 and CDR2: LGHDT, YNNKEL (reference sequence). The CDR3 contains 18 residues. The V and J ends lost 5 bases and 4 bases, in that order; junction bases with no gene match: 15.

The chain joins TRBV27 to TRBJ1-2; tentative D call: TRBD1 (6 bases). Between the trimmed V and J ends, which lost 5 bases and 3 bases, there was a span of 16 bases. This CDR3 spans 15 amino acids. Germline V gene data show CDR1 as MNHEY and CDR2 as SMNVEV (reference sequence). The chain's CDR3 is CASSTLRGGDYGYTF. In nucleotides, the CDR3 is TGTGCCAGCAGTACTTTAAGGGGGGGAGACTATGGCTACACCTTC.

The chain joins TRBV27 to TRBJ2-7; 8 nucleotides align to TRBD1. This CDR3 contains 14 residues. Trimming removed 3 bases from V and 2 bases from J; junction bases left unmatched: 3. The germline V gene has CDR1 MNHEY and CDR2 SMNVEV (reference sequence). CDR3 DNA: TGTGCCAGCAGTTTGGACAGGGCGGCCTACGAGCAGTACTTC. It translates to CASSLDRAAYEQYF.

The chain joins TRBV4-2 to TRBJ1-5; tentatively, D is TRBD1 (5 bases). The CDR3 has 15 residues. The germline V gene encodes CDR1 LGHNA and CDR2 YNFKEQ. V was trimmed by 0 bases and J by 5 bases, leaving 11 bases between them. The CDR3, as DNA: TGTGCCAGCAGCCAAGATGAGAGCAGGGATCAGCCCCAGCATTTT. Translation: CASSQDESRDQPQHF.

This chain connects TRBV4-3 to TRBJ1-1, with D maybe TRBD1 (5 bases). Germline CDR1 is LGHNA and CDR2 is YSLEER. CDR3 length: 13 residues. V gave up 4 bases and J gave up 3 bases, with 9 bases separating them. CDR3 DNA: TGCGCCAGCAGCCGGGCAGGGTACACTGAAGCTTTCTTT. Protein: CASSRAGYTEAFF.

The CDR3 protein is CASSQDPSSGEKLFF. In DNA form, the CDR3 reads TGTGCCAGCAGCCAAGATCCCAGCTCCGGGGAAAAACTGTTTTTT. The chain employs TRBV3-1 (or the pseudogene TRBV3-2) and TRBJ1-4; D remains unclear. The germline V gene encodes CDR1 LGHDT and CDR2 YNNKEL (reference sequence). This CDR3 is built from 15 residues. V shed 0 bases and J shed 8 bases, with 13 bases lying between them.

This rearrangement joins TRBV19 to TRBJ1-6, with 8 nucleotides matching TRBD1. Germline V gene lookup returns CDR1 LNHDA and CDR2 SQIVND (reference sequence). The CDR3 extends over 15 amino acids. V gave up 1 base and J gave up 11 bases; unmatched junction bases: 7. This CDR3 is CASSIAVTGDPPLHF. The CDR3 DNA follows: TGTGCCAGTAGTATAGCCGTGACAGGGGATCCACCCCTCCACTTT.

This chain joins TRBV5-6 and TRBJ1-5; D remains ambiguous. Trimming pared 6 bases from V and 2 bases from J, leaving 12 bases between. The germline V gene has CDR1 SGHDT and CDR2 YYEEEE. The length of the CDR3 is 14 residues. The CDR3 is CASTLKPGNQPQHF. CDR3 DNA: TGTGCCAGCACCCTAAAACCCGGCAATCAGCCCCAGCATTTT.

The rearrangement uses TRBV19 and TRBJ2-1, with D perhaps matching TRBD2 (5 bases). Deletions cut 8 bases from V and 6 bases from J, with 23 bases between. Per the germline V gene, CDR1 is LNHDA and CDR2 is SQIVND (reference sequence). The CDR3 length is 16 residues. CDR3 residues: CASAGPSTHRLNEQFF. The CDR3, as DNA: TGTGCCAGTGCGGGTCCCTCCACCCACCGGCTCAATGAGCAGTTCTTC.

This chain uses TRBV5-8 with TRBJ2-3; 9 nucleotides align to TRBD2. Looked up from germline, CDR1 is SGHTS and CDR2 is YDEGEE. The CDR3 extends over 16 amino acids. V lost 4 bases and J lost 1; bases outside the gene matches: 7. Here the CDR3 reads CASSPGTSSRTDTQYF. The CDR3 DNA reads TGTGCCAGCAGCCCCGGGACTAGCAGTCGCACAGATACGCAGTATTTT. The full variable domain, with the rest looked up from reference TRBV5-8 and TRBJ2-3, is EAGVTQSPTHLIKTRGQQATLRCSPISGHTSVYWYQQALGLGLQFLLWYDEGEERNRGNFPPRFSGRQFPNYSSELNVNALELEDSALYLCASSPGTSSRTDTQYFGPGTRLTVL.

The chain uses TRBV5-6 and TRBJ1-5; TRBD1 matches at 8 bases. Trimming removed 3 bases from V and 7 bases from J; junction bases left unmatched: 0. This CDR3 is built from 12 residues. Germline CDR1 and CDR2: SGHDT and YYEEEE. This CDR3 reads CASSSGGQPQHF. CDR3 sequence (DNA): TGTGCCAGCAGCTCAGGGGGCCAGCCCCAGCATTTT.

The CDR3, as DNA: TGTGCCAGCAGCTTAGCGACAGGGTGGTACGAGCAGTACTTC. Its translation: CASSLATGWYEQYF. This chain links TRBV11-1 with TRBJ2-7; 7 nucleotides agree with TRBD1. Germline CDR1 SGHAT, CDR2 FQDESV (reference sequence). The CDR3 totals 14 residues. Unmatched junction bases numbered 3, after V lost 0 bases and J lost 4 bases.